What follows is one TCR beta chain and its context. No antigen is known for it. Germline V gene lookup returns CDR1 LNHDA and CDR2 SQIVND (reference sequence). V gave up 6 bases and J gave up 7 bases; unmatched junction bases: 15. The CDR3 spans 17 residues. These data come from a study of cytomegalovirus exposure and HLA in healthy donors. Study findings and constraints: Across HLA loci, a later analysis found differing TCR association rates, with DRB1 most and HLA-C fewest.

13 Jbeta primers and 60 Vbeta primers were used for the PCR. TCRdb keeps only in-frame clones here, not all; method: immunoSEQ multiplex PCR. The table includes around 110,000 clones, 80% to 85% detected once. The sequenced sample consisted of PBMCs. The V and J genes are TRBV19 and TRBJ2-1, with 10 bases matching TRBD1. The TCR comes from a woman in her thirties in good health and CMV-seronegative. The CDR3 reads CASSKQTGTGAGNEQFF. CDR3 coding DNA: TGTGCCAGTAGCAAACAGACCGGGACAGGGGCAGGAAATGAGCAGTTCTTC.